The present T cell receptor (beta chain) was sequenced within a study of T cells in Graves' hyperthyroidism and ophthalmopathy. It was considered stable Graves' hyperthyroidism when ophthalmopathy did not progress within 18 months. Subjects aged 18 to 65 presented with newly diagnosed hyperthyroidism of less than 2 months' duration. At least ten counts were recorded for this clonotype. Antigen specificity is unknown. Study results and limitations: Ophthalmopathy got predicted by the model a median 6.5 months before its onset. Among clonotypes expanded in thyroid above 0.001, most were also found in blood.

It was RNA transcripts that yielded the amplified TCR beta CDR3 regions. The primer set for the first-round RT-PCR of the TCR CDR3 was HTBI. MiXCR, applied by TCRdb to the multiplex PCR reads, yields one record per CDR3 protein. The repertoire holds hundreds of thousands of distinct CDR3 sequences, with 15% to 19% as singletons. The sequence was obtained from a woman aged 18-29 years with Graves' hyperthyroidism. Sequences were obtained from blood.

In nucleotides, the CDR3 is TGTGCCAGCATAGAAGGACAAGAGACCCAGTACTTC. It encodes CASIEGQETQYF. This sequence joins TRBV2 and TRBJ2-5, with no clear D. Trimming left V 7 bases short and J 2 bases short, with 8 bases between. This CDR3 region has 12 residues. Germline CDR1 SNHLY, CDR2 FYNNEI. Drawing the rest from reference TRBV2 and TRBJ2-5, the complete variable domain is EPEVTQTPSHQVTQMGQEVILRCVPISNHLYFYWYRQILGQKVEFLVSFYNNEISEKSEIFDDQFSVERPDGSNFTLKIRSTKLEDSAMYFCASIEGQETQYFGPGTRLLVL.